Presented here are 5 T cell receptor beta chains from one specimen sequenced in a study of Graves' ophthalmopathy and Graves' hyperthyroidism. Amplified material comprised TCR beta CDR3 regions derived from RNA transcripts. First-round RT-PCR with HTBI primers preceded a second-round multiplex PCR. TCRdb reprocessed the multiplex PCR reads with MiXCR, giving one entry per CDR3 protein. Of hundreds of thousands of distinct CDR3 sequences in the sample, about 20% were seen once. The sequencing input was peripheral blood. The receptors come from a woman under 30 with stable Graves' hyperthyroidism. Some clones in this sample may be carry-over from other donors' samples.

This clonotype was observed a handful of times. V gene TRBV30 combines with J gene TRBJ2-7, with D possibly being TRBD2 (6 bases). Trimming removed 5 bases from V and 1 base from J, with 12 bases in between. The CDR3 totals 13 residues. The germline V gene has CDR1 GTSNPN and CDR2 SVGIG (reference sequence). CDR3 protein: CAWGGTPSYEQYF. CDR3 nucleotide sequence: TGTGCCTGGGGGGGGACTCCTTCCTACGAGCAGTACTTC.

This rearrangement joins TRBV20-1 to TRBJ2-7; 10 bases are a match to TRBD1. Germline loops: CDR1 DFQATT, CDR2 SNEGSKA (reference sequence). The CDR3 covers 16 residues. Unmatched junction bases numbered 9, after V lost 1 base and J lost 3 bases. The CDR3: CSARGATGTGVYEQYF. CDR3 nucleotide sequence: TGCAGTGCTAGAGGGGCCACCGGGACAGGGGTCTACGAGCAGTACTTC.

This clonotype occurred many times. The gene calls are TRBV20-1 and TRBJ1-2; D gene uncertain. V was trimmed by 5 bases and J by 7 bases, leaving 17 bases between them. CDR1 is DFQATT and CDR2 is SNEGSKA in the germline V gene (reference sequence). The CDR3 sequence is 13 residues long. CDR3 in amino acids: CSAEGAREGGYTF. CDR3 DNA sequence: TGCAGTGCTGAGGGAGCCCGGGAAGGTGGCTACACCTTC.

There are many counts of this clonotype. The rearrangement joins TRBV25-1 to TRBJ2-7; a weak D match, TRBD2 (5 bases). Germline-derived CDR1 and CDR2 are MGHDK and SYGVNS. The ends were cut back, 2 bases at V and 1 base at J, with 12 bases in the middle. This CDR3 comprises 15 residues. CDR3 loop: CASSEGVEGSYEQYF. CDR3 sequence (DNA): TGTGCCAGCAGTGAAGGTGTAGAGGGATCCTACGAGCAGTACTTC.

This clonotype was recorded at least ten times. The gene calls are TRBV5-6 and TRBJ1-5, with 7 positions matching TRBD1. Trimming took 3 bases from V and 4 from J; bases not matched to a gene: 7. The CDR3 is 15 amino acids. The germline V gene encodes CDR1 SGHDT and CDR2 YYEEEE. CDR3 in DNA: TGTGCCAGCAGCTACCGACAGGGAGGAAATCAGCCCCAGCATTTT. Translation: CASSYRQGGNQPQHF.